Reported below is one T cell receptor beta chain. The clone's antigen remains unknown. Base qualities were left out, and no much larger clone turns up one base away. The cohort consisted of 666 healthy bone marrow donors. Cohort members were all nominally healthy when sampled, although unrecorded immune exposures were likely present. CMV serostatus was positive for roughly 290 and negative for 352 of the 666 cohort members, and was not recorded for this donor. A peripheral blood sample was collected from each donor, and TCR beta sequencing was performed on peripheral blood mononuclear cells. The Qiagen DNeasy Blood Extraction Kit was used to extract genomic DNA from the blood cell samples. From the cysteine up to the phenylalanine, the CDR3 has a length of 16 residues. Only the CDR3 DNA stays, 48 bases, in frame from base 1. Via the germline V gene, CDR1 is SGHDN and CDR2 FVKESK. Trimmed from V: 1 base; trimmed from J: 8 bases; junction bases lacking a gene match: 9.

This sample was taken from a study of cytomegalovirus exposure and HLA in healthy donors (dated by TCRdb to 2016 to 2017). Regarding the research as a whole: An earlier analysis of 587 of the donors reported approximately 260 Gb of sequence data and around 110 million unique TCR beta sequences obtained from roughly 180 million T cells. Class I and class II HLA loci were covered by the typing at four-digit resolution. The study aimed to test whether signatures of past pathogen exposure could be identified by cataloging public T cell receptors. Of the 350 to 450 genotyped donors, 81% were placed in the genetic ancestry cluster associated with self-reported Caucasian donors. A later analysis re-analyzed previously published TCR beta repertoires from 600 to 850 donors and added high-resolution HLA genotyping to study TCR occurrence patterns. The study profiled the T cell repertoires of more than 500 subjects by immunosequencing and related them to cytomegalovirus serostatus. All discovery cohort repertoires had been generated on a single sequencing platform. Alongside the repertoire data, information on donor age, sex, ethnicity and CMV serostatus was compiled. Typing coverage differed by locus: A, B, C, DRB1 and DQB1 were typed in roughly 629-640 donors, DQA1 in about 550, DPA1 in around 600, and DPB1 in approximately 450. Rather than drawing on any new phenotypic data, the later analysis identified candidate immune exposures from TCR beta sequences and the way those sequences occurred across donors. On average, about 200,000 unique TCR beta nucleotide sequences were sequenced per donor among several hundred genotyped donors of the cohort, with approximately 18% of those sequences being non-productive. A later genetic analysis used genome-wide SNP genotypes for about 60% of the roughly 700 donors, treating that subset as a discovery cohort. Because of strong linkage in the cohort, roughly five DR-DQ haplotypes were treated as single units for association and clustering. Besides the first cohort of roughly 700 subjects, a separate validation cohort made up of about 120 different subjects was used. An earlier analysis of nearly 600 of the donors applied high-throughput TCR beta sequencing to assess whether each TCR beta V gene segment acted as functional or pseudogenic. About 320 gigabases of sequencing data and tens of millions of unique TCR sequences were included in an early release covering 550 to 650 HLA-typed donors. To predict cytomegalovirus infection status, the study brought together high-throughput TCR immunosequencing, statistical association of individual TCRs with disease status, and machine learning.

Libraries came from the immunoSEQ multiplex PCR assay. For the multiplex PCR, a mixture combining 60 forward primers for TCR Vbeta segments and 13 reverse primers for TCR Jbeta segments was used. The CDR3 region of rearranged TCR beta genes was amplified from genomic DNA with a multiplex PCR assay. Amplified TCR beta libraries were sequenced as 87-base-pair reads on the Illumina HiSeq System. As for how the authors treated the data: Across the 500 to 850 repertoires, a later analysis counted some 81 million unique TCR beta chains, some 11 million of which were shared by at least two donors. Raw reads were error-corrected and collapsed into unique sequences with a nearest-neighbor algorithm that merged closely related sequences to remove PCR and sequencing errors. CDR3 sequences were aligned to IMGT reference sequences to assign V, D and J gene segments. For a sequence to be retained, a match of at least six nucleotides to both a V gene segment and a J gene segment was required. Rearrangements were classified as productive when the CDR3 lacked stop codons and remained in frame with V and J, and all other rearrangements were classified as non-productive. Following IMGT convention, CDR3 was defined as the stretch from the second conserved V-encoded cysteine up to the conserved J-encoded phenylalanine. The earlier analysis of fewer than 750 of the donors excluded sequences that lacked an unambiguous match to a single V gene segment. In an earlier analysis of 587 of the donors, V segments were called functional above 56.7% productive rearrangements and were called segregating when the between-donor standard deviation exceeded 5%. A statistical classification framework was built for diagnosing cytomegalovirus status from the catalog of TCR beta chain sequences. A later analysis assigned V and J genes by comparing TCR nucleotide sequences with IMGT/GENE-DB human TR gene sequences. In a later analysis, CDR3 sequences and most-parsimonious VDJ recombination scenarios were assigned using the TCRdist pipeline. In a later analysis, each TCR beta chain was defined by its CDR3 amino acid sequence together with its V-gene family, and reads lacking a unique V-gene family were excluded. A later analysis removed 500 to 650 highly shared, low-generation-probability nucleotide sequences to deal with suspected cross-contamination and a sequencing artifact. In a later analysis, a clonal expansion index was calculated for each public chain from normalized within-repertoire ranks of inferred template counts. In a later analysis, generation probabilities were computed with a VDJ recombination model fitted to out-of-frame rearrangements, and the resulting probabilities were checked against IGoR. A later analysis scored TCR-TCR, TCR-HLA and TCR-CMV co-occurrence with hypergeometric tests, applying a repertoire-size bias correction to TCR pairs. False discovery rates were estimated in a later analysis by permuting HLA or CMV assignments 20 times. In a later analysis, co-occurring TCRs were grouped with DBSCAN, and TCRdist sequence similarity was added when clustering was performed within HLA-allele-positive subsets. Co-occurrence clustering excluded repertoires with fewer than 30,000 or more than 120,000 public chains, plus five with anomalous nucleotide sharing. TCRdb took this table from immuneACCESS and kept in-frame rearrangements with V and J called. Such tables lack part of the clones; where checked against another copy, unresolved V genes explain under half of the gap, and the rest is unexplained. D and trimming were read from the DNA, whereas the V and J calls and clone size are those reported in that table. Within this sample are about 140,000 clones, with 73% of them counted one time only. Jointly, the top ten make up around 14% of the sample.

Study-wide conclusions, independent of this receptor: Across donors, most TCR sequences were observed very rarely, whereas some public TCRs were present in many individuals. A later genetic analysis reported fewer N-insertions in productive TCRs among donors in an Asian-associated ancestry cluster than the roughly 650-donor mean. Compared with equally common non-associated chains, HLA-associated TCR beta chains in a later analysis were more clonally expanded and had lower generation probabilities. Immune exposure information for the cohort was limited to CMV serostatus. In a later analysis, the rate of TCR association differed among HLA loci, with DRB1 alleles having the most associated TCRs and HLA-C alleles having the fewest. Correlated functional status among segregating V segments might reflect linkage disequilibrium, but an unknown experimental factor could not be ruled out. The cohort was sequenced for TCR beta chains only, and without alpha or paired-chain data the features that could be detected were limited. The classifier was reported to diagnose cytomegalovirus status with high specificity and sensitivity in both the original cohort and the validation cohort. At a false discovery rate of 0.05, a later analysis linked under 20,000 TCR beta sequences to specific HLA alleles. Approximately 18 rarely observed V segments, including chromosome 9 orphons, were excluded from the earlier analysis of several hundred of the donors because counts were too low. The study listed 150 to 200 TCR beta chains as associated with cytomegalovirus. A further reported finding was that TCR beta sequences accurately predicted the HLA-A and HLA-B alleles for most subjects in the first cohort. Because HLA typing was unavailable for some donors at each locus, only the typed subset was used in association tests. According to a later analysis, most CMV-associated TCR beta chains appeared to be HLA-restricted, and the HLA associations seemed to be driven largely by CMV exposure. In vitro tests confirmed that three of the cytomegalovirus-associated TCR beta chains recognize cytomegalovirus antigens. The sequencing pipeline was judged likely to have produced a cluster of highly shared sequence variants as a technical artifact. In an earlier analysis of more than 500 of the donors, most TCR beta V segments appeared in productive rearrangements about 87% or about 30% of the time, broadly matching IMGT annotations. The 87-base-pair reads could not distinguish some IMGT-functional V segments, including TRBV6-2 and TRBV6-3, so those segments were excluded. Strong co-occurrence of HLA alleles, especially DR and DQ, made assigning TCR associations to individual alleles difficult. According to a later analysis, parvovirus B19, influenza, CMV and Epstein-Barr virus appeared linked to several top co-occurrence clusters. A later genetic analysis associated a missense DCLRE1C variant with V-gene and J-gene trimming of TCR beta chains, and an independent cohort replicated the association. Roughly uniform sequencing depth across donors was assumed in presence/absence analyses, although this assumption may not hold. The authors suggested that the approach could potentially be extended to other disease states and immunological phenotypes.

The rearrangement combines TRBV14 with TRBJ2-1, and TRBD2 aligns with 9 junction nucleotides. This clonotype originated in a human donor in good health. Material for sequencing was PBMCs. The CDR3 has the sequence CASSQGGVAGVDEQFF. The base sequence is TGTGCCAGCAGCCAAGGTGGTGTAGCGGGAGTGGATGAGCAGTTCTTC.